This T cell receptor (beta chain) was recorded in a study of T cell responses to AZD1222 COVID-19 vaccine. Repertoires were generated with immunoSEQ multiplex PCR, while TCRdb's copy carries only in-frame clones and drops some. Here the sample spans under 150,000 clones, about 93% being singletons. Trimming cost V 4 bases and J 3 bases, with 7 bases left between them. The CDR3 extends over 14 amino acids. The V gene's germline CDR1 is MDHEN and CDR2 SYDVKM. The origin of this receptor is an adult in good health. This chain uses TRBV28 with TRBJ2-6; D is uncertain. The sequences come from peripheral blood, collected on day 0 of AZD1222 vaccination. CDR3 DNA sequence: TGTGCCAGCAGTTCGGGTGTTGGGGCCAACGTCCTGACTTTC. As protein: CASSSGVGANVLTF. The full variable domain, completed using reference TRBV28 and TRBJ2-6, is DVKVTQSSRYLVKRTGEKVFLECVQDMDHENMFWYRQDPGLGLRLIYFSYDVKMKEKGDIPEGYSVSREKKERFSLILESASTNQTSMYLCASSSGVGANVLTFGAGSRLTVL.